These 19 T cell receptor beta chains came from one sample sequenced in a study of T cell repertoires in cytomegalovirus infection. TCRdb reprocessed the reads with MiXCR, giving one entry per CDR3 protein. The repertoire holds hundreds of thousands of distinct CDR3 sequences, 15% to 20% seen once, with 8.7% in the top ten. The sequencing sample was made of PBMCs. Receptors originate from a human donor in good health (CMV status not recorded). Some clones in this sample may be carry-over from other donors' samples.

This clonotype was recorded many times. This chain uses TRBV7-2 with TRBJ2-3; 8 positions match TRBD2. CDR1 and CDR2 (germline): SGHTA, FQGNSA. V lost 5 bases to trimming and J lost 2 bases; unmatched junction nucleotides: 12. This CDR3 spans 17 amino acids. CDR3 loop: CASSHMQGGRNTDTQYF. The CDR3 DNA sequence: TGTGCCAGCAGCCATATGCAAGGCGGGAGGAACACAGATACGCAGTATTTT.

This clonotype was seen repeatedly, ten times or more. The genes are TRBV12-3 or TRBV12-4 and TRBJ1-5; 7 bases agree with TRBD1. The junction had 17 bases not matched to a gene; V was cut back by 6 bases and J by 9 bases. The CDR3 has 16 amino acids. The CDR3, as DNA: TGTGCCAGCAGCCGGGGGACAGCGGCGTCCACGGGGCCCCAGCATTTT. Translated, it gives CASSRGTAASTGPQHF.

This clonotype was counted many times. This chain links TRBV7-6 with TRBJ2-7; D not certain. Trimming took off 2 bases at V and 3 bases at J, with 8 bases between the two ends. Germline V CDR1 and CDR2: SGHVS, FNYEAQ. This CDR3 region has 13 residues. This chain's CDR3 is CASSLNRVYEQYF. CDR3 DNA sequence: TGTGCCAGCAGCTTAAATCGGGTCTACGAGCAGTACTTC.

This clonotype appeared many times. This chain connects TRBV7-2 to TRBJ2-5, with unresolved D. Germline CDR1 SGHTA, CDR2 FQGNSA. V was pared by 2 bases and J by 1 base, with 14 bases between. The CDR3 has 16 residues. CDR3 residues: CASSLLLSQGQETQYF. DNA of the CDR3: TGTGCCAGCAGCTTATTACTATCCCAAGGCCAAGAGACCCAGTACTTC.

V and J are TRBV28 and TRBJ2-7; 10 bases fit TRBD1. Germline V CDR1 and CDR2: MDHEN, SYDVKM. The V and J ends lost 8 bases and 6 bases, in that order; junction bases with no gene match: 13. The CDR3 loop spans 15 amino acids. The CDR3 DNA follows: TGTGCCAGCTCGACCGCCGGGACAGGGGATTTCGAGCAGTACTTC. Protein sequence: CASSTAGTGDFEQYF.

The chain is built from TRBV25-1 and TRBJ2-2; D assignment may be TRBD1 or TRBD2 (5 bases each). The V and J ends lost 3 bases and 4 bases respectively, with 15 bases between them. The CDR3 consists of 16 residues. From germline, CDR1 is MGHDK and CDR2 SYGVNS. The CDR3 spells CASSEGWRQGTGELFF. The CDR3 DNA reads TGTGCCAGCAGTGAGGGGTGGAGGCAGGGCACCGGGGAGCTGTTTTTT.

This clonotype was found a few times. The chain combines TRBV6-2 or TRBV6-3 with TRBJ1-2, with D unclear. The germline V gene encodes CDR1 MNHEY and CDR2 SVGEGT. CDR3 length: 14 residues. V dropped 2 bases and J dropped 3 bases, with 10 bases sitting between them. In DNA form, the CDR3 reads TGTGCCAGCAGTTACGACTCCTTCGACTATGGCTACACCTTC. It is translated as CASSYDSFDYGYTF.

The V and J genes are TRBV24-1 and TRBJ2-5, with 9 nucleotides matching TRBD1. Germline assignment: CDR1 KGHDR and CDR2 SFDVKD. The CDR3 spans 17 residues. V trimming: 0 bases; J trimming: 1 base; junction bases outside the gene matches: 5. The CDR3 coding sequence is TGTGCCACCAGTGATTTGACGCCGGGACAGGGCCAAGAGACCCAGTACTTC. The encoded protein is CATSDLTPGQGQETQYF.

The chain is built from TRBV19 and TRBJ1-2; D is unresolved. The CDR3 is made up of 14 amino acids. Germline V gene sequence: CDR1 LNHDA, CDR2 SQIVND (reference sequence). Between the trimmed V and J ends, which lost 6 bases and 3 bases, there was a span of 14 bases. The CDR3 is CASSNVVDHYGYTF. CDR3 nucleotide sequence: TGTGCCAGTAGCAACGTGGTGGACCACTATGGCTACACCTTC.

This clonotype was detected only once. The chain couples TRBV19 to TRBJ1-2; 7 bases fit TRBD1. The trim removed 4 bases at V and 2 bases at J, leaving 13 bases unmatched. The CDR3 loop spans 17 amino acids. Looked up from germline, CDR1 is LNHDA and CDR2 is SQIVND (reference sequence). The CDR3 bases are TGTGCCAGTAGTAGACTGACAGGGAGGTCTGGGAACTATGGCTACACCTTC. This sequence encodes CASSRLTGRSGNYGYTF.

In this sample, this clonotype turned up a few times. The chain has TRBV20-1 and TRBJ1-2, with D maybe TRBD1 (6 bases). This CDR3 has 13 amino acids. V was trimmed by 6 bases and J by 7 bases, leaving 18 bases between them. Germline-derived CDR1 and CDR2 are DFQATT and SNEGSKA (reference sequence). In DNA, the CDR3 is TGCAGTGCCGGTCGTCCAGGGGAGAGTGGCTACACCTTC. The encoded protein is CSAGRPGESGYTF.

This clonotype has just a few counts. The V and J genes are TRBV28 and TRBJ2-7; the D gene is possibly TRBD1 (6 bases). Looked up from germline, CDR1 is MDHEN and CDR2 is SYDVKM. Trimming pared 6 bases from V and 9 bases from J, leaving 21 bases between. This CDR3 region has 14 residues. CDR3 loop: CASSGTNVHFWQYV. CDR3 DNA: TGTGCCAGCAGCGGGACAAACGTACATTTTTGGCAGTACGTC.

This chain joins TRBV20-1 and TRBJ1-1, with a weak D call TRBD1 (6 bases). Germline loops: CDR1 DFQATT, CDR2 SNEGSKA (reference sequence). The germline V and J ends were trimmed by 5 bases and 0 bases, with 16 bases remaining between them. This CDR3 has 15 amino acids. CDR3: CSAGYTGNMNTEAFF. As DNA, the CDR3 is TGCAGTGCTGGGTATACAGGGAACATGAACACTGAAGCTTTCTTT.

This clonotype was recorded a few times. CDR3 DNA sequence: TGTGCCATCAATCGGGACGGGGCCAACGTCCTGACTTTC. It is translated as CAINRDGANVLTF. The rearrangement joins TRBV10-3 to TRBJ2-6; tentatively, D is TRBD1 or TRBD2 (5 bases each). CDR3 length: 13 residues. Germline CDR1 reads ENHRY; CDR2 reads SYGVKD. The V gene lost 7 bases and the J gene lost 4 bases, with 8 bases spanning the gap.

V usage is TRBV6-2 or TRBV6-3 and J usage is TRBJ2-1; D remains ambiguous. Trimming stripped 6 bases from V and 0 bases from J, with 12 bases between. CDR1 is MNHEY, CDR2 SVGEGT, per germline. The CDR3 is made up of 15 amino acids. CDR3 loop: CASSPRLSSYNEQFF. The CDR3 DNA reads as TGTGCCAGCAGCCCTAGACTCAGCTCCTACAATGAGCAGTTCTTC.

Only a few counts were recorded for this clonotype. The gene calls are TRBV7-2 and TRBJ2-2, with a possible D match to TRBD2 (6 bases). Germline V gives CDR1 SGHTA, CDR2 FQGNSA. Trimming removed 2 bases at V and 1 base at J, with 11 bases between. This CDR3 contains 16 residues. As DNA, the CDR3 is TGTGCCAGCAGCTTATGGGCTAGCGTGAACACCGGGGAGCTGTTTTTT. It specifies CASSLWASVNTGELFF.

This clonotype was counted many times. The J gene is TRBJ1-2, the V gene TRBV4-2, with D unresolved. Germline values: CDR1 LGHNA, CDR2 YNFKEQ. The CDR3 covers 15 residues. V lost 1 base and J 0 bases, leaving 9 bases between the germline ends. The CDR3 reads CASSQVGVSNYGYTF. CDR3 sequence (DNA): TGTGCCAGCAGCCAAGTTGGGGTTTCTAACTATGGCTACACCTTC.

DNA for the CDR3: TGTGCCAGCAGAATACCCGTAAACAGGGGGCAAAATGGCTACACCTTC. This encodes CASRIPVNRGQNGYTF. The rearrangement links TRBV6-6 to TRBJ1-2; TRBD1 aligns across 9 bases. CDR1 and CDR2 (germline): MNHNY, SVGAGI (reference sequence). CDR3 length: 16 residues. V lost 6 bases to trimming and J lost 6 bases; unmatched junction nucleotides: 14.

Many counts were recorded for this clonotype. The genes are TRBV4-3 and TRBJ2-7, with D hard to call. V gave up 3 bases and J gave up 0 bases, with 9 bases separating them. CDR3 length equals 14 residues. Germline assignment: CDR1 LGHNA and CDR2 YSLEER. CDR3 DNA: TGCGCCAGCAGCCAGTCCCTGAGCTCCTACGAGCAGTACTTC. Its protein is CASSQSLSSYEQYF.